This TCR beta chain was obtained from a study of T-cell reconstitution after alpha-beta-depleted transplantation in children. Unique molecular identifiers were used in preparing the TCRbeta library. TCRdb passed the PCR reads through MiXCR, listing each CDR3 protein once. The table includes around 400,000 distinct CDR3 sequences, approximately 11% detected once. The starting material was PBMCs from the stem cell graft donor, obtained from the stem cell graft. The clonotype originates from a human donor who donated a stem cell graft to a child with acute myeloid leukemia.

The CDR3 region has the DNA TGCAGCGTGCCCGGACATCCCAGGGGCACAGATACGCAGTATTTT. This gives the protein CSVPGHPRGTDTQYF. The chain employs TRBV29-1 and TRBJ2-3; D possibly corresponds to TRBD1 (5 bases). Germline V gene data show CDR1 as SQVTM and CDR2 as ANQGSEA. CDR3 length: 15 residues. Deletions cut 6 bases from V and 1 base from J, with 17 bases between.